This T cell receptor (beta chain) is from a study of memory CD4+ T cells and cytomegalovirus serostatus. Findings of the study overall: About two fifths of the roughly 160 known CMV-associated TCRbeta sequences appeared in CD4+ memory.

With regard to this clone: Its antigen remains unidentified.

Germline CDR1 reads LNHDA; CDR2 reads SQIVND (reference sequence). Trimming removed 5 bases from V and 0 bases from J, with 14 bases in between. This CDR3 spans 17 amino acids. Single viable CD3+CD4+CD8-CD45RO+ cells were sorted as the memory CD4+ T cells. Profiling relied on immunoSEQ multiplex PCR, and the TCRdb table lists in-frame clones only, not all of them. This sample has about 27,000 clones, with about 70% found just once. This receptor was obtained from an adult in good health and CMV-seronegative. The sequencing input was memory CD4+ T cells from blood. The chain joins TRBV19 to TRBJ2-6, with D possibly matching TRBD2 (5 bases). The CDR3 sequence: CASSPGLHYSGANVLTF. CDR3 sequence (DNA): TGTGCCAGTAGTCCTGGACTGCATTACTCTGGGGCCAACGTCCTGACTTTC. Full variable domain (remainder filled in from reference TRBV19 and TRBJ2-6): DGGITQSPKYLFRKEGQNVTLSCEQNLNHDAMYWYRQDPGQGLRLIYYSQIVNDFQKGDIAEGYSVSREKKESFPLTVTSAQKNPTAFYLCASSPGLHYSGANVLTFGAGSRLTVL.